This TCR beta chain emerged from a study of T cells in Graves' hyperthyroidism and ophthalmopathy. The wider study: Prior to any treatment, at the point of initial diagnosis, peripheral blood was collected. The study's findings and limits: Ophthalmopathy could be told apart from stable hyperthyroidism with a 13 V-J model. Blood also showed most of the thyroid clonotypes that were expanded above 0.001. The model identified upcoming ophthalmopathy a median approximately six months ahead of onset.

Amplification of TCR beta CDR3 regions used RNA as the template. Researchers ran a first-round RT-PCR on the TCR CDR3 using the HTBI primer set. Each CDR3 protein is one row after TCRdb ran MiXCR on the multiplex PCR reads. The sample includes about 180,000 distinct CDR3 sequences, approximately 15% seen only once; the top ten take around 27%. In its sample, this clonotype was seen many times. What it binds is unknown. Germline V gene data show CDR1 as KGHSH and CDR2 as LQKENI. The CDR3 loop spans 14 amino acids. The V end was cut by 6 bases, the J end by 2 bases, with 14 bases between. The rearrangement joins TRBV18 to TRBJ2-7, with D perhaps matching TRBD1 or TRBD2 (5 bases each). The receptor was derived from a woman in her fifties or sixties with Graves' hyperthyroidism. The sample was blood. CDR3 protein: CASSAGTVTYEQYF. The CDR3 region has the DNA TGTGCCAGCTCCGCCGGGACGGTGACCTACGAGCAGTACTTC.